A few counts support the clone carrying this T cell receptor beta chain. Its matching antigen is unknown. This record belongs to a study of T cells after yellow fever vaccination. V was trimmed by 2 bases and J by 1 base, leaving 5 bases between them. Germline CDR1 reads MNHNY; CDR2 reads SVGAGI (reference sequence). The CDR3 sequence is 13 residues long. Findings and caveats of the study: There was a possibility that FACS-sorted repertoires contained abundant clonotypes contaminating from the bulk population. Boosting was followed by the reappearance of most primary-vaccination clones (just under 97% CD4, around 91% CD8).

Template-switching 5'RACE yielded the TCR cDNA; a universal primer site and UMIs were added in the process. MiXCR was run by TCRdb on the 5' RACE reads, yielding one entry per CDR3 protein. The table includes about 300,000 distinct CDR3 sequences, about 6.6% detected once. The chain has TRBV6-6 and TRBJ2-5; D unclear. The sample here was PBMCs, taken more than 35 days after the first yellow fever vaccination. The clonotype comes from a man younger than 35 who received the YFV17D yellow fever vaccine. The CDR3 region is CASSYRFQETQYF. DNA for the CDR3: TGTGCCAGCAGTTACAGGTTCCAAGAGACCCAGTACTTC.